A selection of T cell receptor beta chains follows, all from one sample in a study of shared clonotypes between healthy human individuals. Repertoires were generated with immunoSEQ multiplex PCR, while TCRdb's copy carries only in-frame clones and drops some. The repertoire has about 470,000 clones, 70% to 80% of them found once; the top ten carry approximately 13%. The sample consisted of PBMCs. Receptor source: a woman aged 40 to 49 in good health. Some clones in this sample may be carry-over from other donors' samples. The CDR3 runs from the conserved cysteine through the conserved F or W. Fields, in order: clone size, J gene, D gene, V gene, CDR3 DNA, CDR3 protein. The D gene is left open where the match is weak. Size is stated for part of the rows, as once, few or many counts, or as a class when the clone is expanded.

-	TRBJ2-7	-	TRBV27	TGTGCCAGCACCGACAGAGGGGCCACCTCCTACGAGCAGTACTTC	CASTDRGATSYEQYF
few	TRBJ1-1	-	TRBV10-2	TGCGCCAGCAGTGGGGAGGCAGGGGTCACTGAAGCTTTCTTT	CASSGEAGVTEAFF
-	TRBJ2-1	-	TRBV27	TGTGCCAGCAGTTTTAAGGGTTTCAATGAGCAGTTCTTC	CASSFKGFNEQFF
-	TRBJ2-1	TRBD2	TRBV27	TGTGCCAGCAGTCCCCTTACCGGGACTAGCGGGAGGCGCTCCTACAATGAGCAGTTCTTC	CASSPLTGTSGRRSYNEQFF
many	TRBJ2-4	-	TRBV18	TGTGCCAGCTCACCACCAATCCTCGAGCGGATAGCCAAAAACATTCAGTACTTC	CASSPPILERIAKNIQYF
-	TRBJ1-3	-	TRBV5-4	TGTGCCAGCAGCAACAGGGACTTCTCTGGAAACACCATATATTTT	CASSNRDFSGNTIYF
-	TRBJ1-1	-	TRBV7-3	TGTGCCAGCAGCCCCAGCCCGAACACTGAAGCTTTCTTT	CASSPSPNTEAFF
-	TRBJ2-4	TRBD2	TRBV4-3	TGCGCCAGCAGCCAAGATGCAGGGAGGGTCAAAAACATTCAGTACTTC	CASSQDAGRVKNIQYF
-	TRBJ1-4	TRBD1	TRBV5-5	TGTGCCAGCAGCTTGGCCCCAGACAGGGGGCGCGGTGAAAAACTGTTTTTT	CASSLAPDRGRGEKLFF
-	TRBJ1-2	-	TRBV6-6	TGTGCCAGCCGCAGTAGGGGTCCCGACGGCTACACCTTC	CASRSRGPDGYTF
-	TRBJ1-2	TRBD1	TRBV7-2	TGTGCCAGCAGTTCTTCAACCGAGCAGGGGGCCGGCTATGGCTACACCTTC	CASSSSTEQGAGYGYTF
-	TRBJ2-5	TRBD2	TRBV10-3	TGTGCCATCGGTCCCACCGGGACTAGAGGAGAGACCCAGTACTTC	CAIGPTGTRGETQYF
-	TRBJ1-5	-	TRBV28	TGTGCCAGCAGGCAACCCGGGACGGGCAATCAGCCCCAGCATTTT	CASRQPGTGNQPQHF